Below are 32 T cell receptor beta chains sequenced from a single sample in a study of blood T cell repertoires in COVID-19. Profiling relied on immunoSEQ multiplex PCR, and the TCRdb table lists in-frame clones only, not all of them. Of some 300,000 clones in the sample, roughly 86% are singletons; the top ten hold less than 9.5%. Material: PBMCs or T cells enriched from blood (not recorded which). Receptors originate from a woman in her 30s who had recovered from COVID-19.

The chain carries TRBV10-1 and TRBJ2-1, with 7 bases lining up with TRBD2. Per germline, CDR1 WNHNN and CDR2 SYGVQD (reference sequence). This CDR3 has 16 residues. The trim removed 3 bases at V and 4 bases at J, leaving 9 bases unmatched. CDR3 sequence (DNA): TGCGCCAGCAGTGAAGGCGGGAGAACAAAATACAATGAGCAGTTCTTC. Protein sequence: CASSEGGRTKYNEQFF.

V usage is TRBV7-2 and J usage is TRBJ1-2; 8 nucleotides align to TRBD1. The CDR3 spans 13 residues. V lost 5 bases and J lost 4; bases outside the gene matches: 3. Germline V gives CDR1 SGHTA, CDR2 FQGNSA. This chain's CDR3 is CASSEDRGYGYTF. For the CDR3, the DNA is TGTGCCAGCAGCGAAGACAGGGGCTATGGCTACACCTTC.

This clone occurred once. V gene TRBV25-1 combines with J gene TRBJ1-1, with D perhaps TRBD1 (5 bases). This CDR3 spans 12 amino acids. Deletions cut 4 bases from V and 7 bases from J, with 10 bases between. Germline CDR1 MGHDK, CDR2 SYGVNS. For the CDR3, the DNA is TGTGCCAGCAGTGGGTACAGGTATGAAGCTTTCTTT. This encodes CASSGYRYEAFF.

The V and J genes are TRBV4-1 and TRBJ2-1; 9 nucleotides align to TRBD2. Per germline, CDR1 MGHRA and CDR2 YSYEKL. The CDR3 loop spans 16 amino acids. V lost 3 bases and J lost 6; bases outside the gene matches: 9. The CDR3 DNA is TGCGCCAGCAGCCACAGCGGGAGGTCAGGTAGCAATGAGCAGTTCTTC. This codes for CASSHSGRSGSNEQFF.

The V call is TRBV3-1 (or the pseudogene TRBV3-2), the J call TRBJ2-2; D is undetermined. This CDR3 is 14 amino acids long. Germline loops: CDR1 LGHDT, CDR2 YNNKEL (reference sequence). Trimming removed 1 base from V and 3 bases from J, with 6 bases in between. The CDR3: CASSQGSYTGELFF. Here the CDR3 DNA reads TGTGCCAGCAGCCAAGGTAGTTACACCGGGGAGCTGTTTTTT.

V usage is TRBV10-3 and J usage is TRBJ1-2; 8 nucleotides agree with TRBD1. The CDR3 contains 15 residues. V trimming: 3 bases; J trimming: 7 bases; junction bases outside the gene matches: 10. Germline V lookup: CDR1 ENHRY, CDR2 SYGVKD. CDR3 amino acids: CAISESRTGNSGYTF. DNA of the CDR3: TGTGCCATCAGTGAATCCAGGACAGGGAATAGTGGCTACACCTTC.

V is TRBV27 and J is TRBJ2-7; D not resolved. Germline V gene lookup returns CDR1 MNHEY and CDR2 SMNVEV (reference sequence). Trimming removed 3 bases at V and 1 base at J, with 10 bases between. The CDR3 spans 14 residues. The chain's CDR3 is CASSFYLSSYEQYF. The CDR3 bases are TGTGCCAGCAGTTTTTATCTTTCTTCCTACGAGCAGTACTTC.

V is TRBV12-3 or TRBV12-4 and J is TRBJ1-1; D remains ambiguous. V was trimmed by 6 bases and J by 5 bases, leaving 7 bases between them. The CDR3 covers 11 residues. CDR3 residues: CASSSETEAFF. The CDR3 nucleotides are TGTGCCAGCAGCTCGGAGACTGAAGCTTTCTTT.

This sequence joins TRBV5-4 and TRBJ1-2; 7 bases map to TRBD1. Germline CDR1 SGHNT, CDR2 YYREEE (reference sequence). The CDR3 extends over 14 amino acids. V dropped 2 bases and J dropped 6; count of bases not matched to a gene: 7. The CDR3 loop reads CASSFGQGDNGYTF. In DNA, the CDR3 is TGTGCCAGCAGCTTCGGCCAGGGGGACAATGGCTACACCTTC.

The chain recombines TRBV10-2 with TRBJ2-1, with TRBD1 matching 11 bases. The V gene's germline CDR1 is WSHSY and CDR2 SAAADI. CDR3 length equals 15 residues. The J segment lost 8 bases and the V segment lost 4 bases, leaving 7 bases of the junction unmatched. The CDR3, as DNA: TGCGCCAGCAGTGTGGGGACAGGGGGGGGAGATGAGCAGTTCTTC. The encoded protein is CASSVGTGGGDEQFF.

The rearrangement joins TRBV5-6 to TRBJ1-2; 8 nucleotides agree with TRBD1. In germline, CDR1 is SGHDT, CDR2 YYEEEE. CDR3 length: 16 residues. The ends lost 3 bases at V and 1 base at J; junction bases unmatched: 8. CDR3 in DNA: TGTGCCAGCAGCTATATGACAGGGGTTTTTAACTATGGCTACACCTTC. Translating gives CASSYMTGVFNYGYTF.

As DNA, the CDR3 is TGTGCCAGCAGCTTCGGAAGTAGCGGACTAGCCAAAAACATTCAGTACTTC. Residues: CASSFGSSGLAKNIQYF. The chain carries TRBV7-9 and TRBJ2-4, with D maybe TRBD2 (6 bases). CDR1 SEHNR and CDR2 FQNEAQ come from the germline V gene (reference sequence). The V end lost 3 bases, the J end lost 0 bases, and 15 bases lay between the germline ends. CDR3 length: 17 residues. Based on the CDR3 plus reference TRBV7-9 and TRBJ2-4, the full variable domain is DTGVSQNPRHKITKRGQNVTFRCDPISEHNRLYWYRQTLGQGPEFLTYFQNEAQLEKSRLLSDRFSAERPKGSFSTLEIQRTEQGDSAMYLCASSFGSSGLAKNIQYFGAGTRLSVL.

CDR3 sequence: CASSLIQARGATEAFF. The CDR3 nucleotides are TGTGCCAGCAGCCTAATTCAGGCCCGGGGAGCCACTGAAGCTTTCTTT. The chain has TRBV28 and TRBJ1-1, with unresolved D. Trimming shortened V by 6 bases and J by 4 bases, and 21 bases separated the two germline ends. The V gene's germline CDR1 is MDHEN and CDR2 SYDVKM. The CDR3 runs to 16 residues.

This clone was seen only a few times. The J gene is TRBJ1-6, the V gene TRBV29-1; D perhaps matches TRBD1 (5 bases). The CDR3 runs 14 residues. V was clipped by 3 bases and J by 4 bases, with 10 bases between them. CDR1 is SQVTM and CDR2 is ANQGSEA in the germline V gene. The CDR3 bases are TGCAGCGTTGATGACGGGGGTTATAATTCACCCCTCCACTTT. Translated: CSVDDGGYNSPLHF.

The V call is TRBV12-2, the J call TRBJ2-1; the table's TRBD2 call for D was not verified on the DNA. TRBV12-2 is tagged as a pseudogene. The CDR3 is 18 residues long. The CDR3 is CAAYNPLTVSSSYNEQFF. CDR3 coding DNA: TGTGCAGCCTACAACCCATTAACGGTCTCTAGCTCCTACAATGAGCAGTTCTTC.

V is TRBV7-9 and J is TRBJ2-1, with 11 bases fitting TRBD2. This CDR3 comprises 16 residues. Germline V gene data show CDR1 as SEHNR and CDR2 as FQNEAQ (reference sequence). The junction had 5 bases not matched to a gene; V was cut back by 5 bases and J by 2 bases. The CDR3 DNA follows: TGTGCCAGCAGCCCTTTTAGCGGGAGGGCCTACAATGAGCAGTTCTTC. It yields the protein CASSPFSGRAYNEQFF.

The gene calls are TRBV7-9 and TRBJ2-1; a possible D gene is TRBD1 (5 bases). Deletions cut 5 bases from V and 0 bases from J, with 14 bases between. Germline assignment: CDR1 SEHNR and CDR2 FQNEAQ (reference sequence). This CDR3 region has 16 residues. CDR3 protein: CASSPRTRRSYNEQFF. CDR3 DNA sequence: TGTGCCAGCAGCCCTCGGACACGCCGCTCCTACAATGAGCAGTTCTTC.

The genes are TRBV4-1 and TRBJ1-6, with 7 bases lining up with TRBD1. Unmatched junction bases numbered 13, after V lost 2 bases and J lost 9 bases. The germline CDR1 and CDR2 sequences are MGHRA and YSYEKL. The CDR3 spans 17 residues. CDR3 DNA: TGCGCCAGCAGCCAACACGCCCCAGGGGGAAGTACTTCACCCCTCCACTTT. This gives the protein CASSQHAPGGSTSPLHF.

The CDR3 spells CATSRGVNYGYTF. The CDR3 DNA is TGTGCCACTTCACGAGGAGTAAACTATGGCTACACCTTC. The rearrangement joins TRBV28 to TRBJ1-2; D not certain. The CDR3 spans 13 residues. Per germline, CDR1 MDHEN and CDR2 SYDVKM. V lost 10 bases and J lost 2, with 14 bases in between.

CDR3 bases: TGCAGCACCGACGGGGGTGACACCGGGGAGCTGTTTTTT. Translated: CSTDGGDTGELFF. The chain couples TRBV29-1 to TRBJ2-2, with D possibly matching TRBD2 (6 bases). The V gene's germline CDR1 is SQVTM and CDR2 ANQGSEA. CDR3 size: 13 residues. Trimming removed 8 bases from V and 3 bases from J, with 13 bases in between.

The chain joins TRBV27 to TRBJ2-1; D not certain. The V gene lost 6 bases and the J gene lost 8 bases, with 11 bases spanning the gap. The CDR3 is 12 residues long. CDR1 is MNHEY and CDR2 is SMNVEV in the germline V gene (reference sequence). DNA for the CDR3: TGTGCCAGCAGCGCACTAACCGATGAGCAGTTCTTC. This encodes CASSALTDEQFF.

This chain joins TRBV27 and TRBJ1-4; 8 positions match TRBD1. This CDR3 has 13 amino acids. Germline-derived CDR1 and CDR2 are MNHEY and SMNVEV (reference sequence). Losses at the gene ends were 6 bases for V and 5 bases for J; bases not matched to a gene: 2. The CDR3 protein is CASRRQGNEKLFF. CDR3 sequence (DNA): TGTGCCAGCAGACGACAGGGGAATGAAAAACTGTTTTTT.

The chain carries TRBV18 and TRBJ1-1; 12 bases are shared with TRBD1. Per the germline V gene, CDR1 is KGHSH and CDR2 is LQKENI. V lost 3 bases, J lost 0 bases, and 11 bases stayed unmatched. The CDR3 sequence is 19 residues long. The chain's CDR3 is CASSPQTPGTGGMNTEAFF. In nucleotides, the CDR3 is TGTGCCAGCTCACCCCAGACCCCGGGGACAGGGGGCATGAACACTGAAGCTTTCTTT.

This clone turned up a few times. J is TRBJ2-2 and V is TRBV7-3, with TRBD1 matching over 8 bases. CDR3 length: 15 amino acids. CDR1 is SGHTA, CDR2 FQGTGA, per germline. The junction had 10 bases not matched to a gene; V was cut back by 6 bases and J by 7 bases. CDR3 DNA: TGTGCCAGCAGTCCGGGACAGGCCTGGAGCGGGGAGCTGTTTTTT. This encodes CASSPGQAWSGELFF.

This chain uses TRBV4-1 with TRBJ1-2, with 7 bases that match TRBD1. V was pared by 4 bases and J by 8 bases, with 13 bases of the junction left unmatched. CDR3 size: 15 residues. Germline loops: CDR1 MGHRA, CDR2 YSYEKL. CDR3 in DNA: TGCGCCAGCAGCCTGATGGACAGGAGGGGAGACGGCTACACCTTC. Translating it yields CASSLMDRRGDGYTF.

This rearrangement joins TRBV28 to TRBJ1-2; 7 bases are shared with TRBD1. Per the germline V gene, CDR1 is MDHEN and CDR2 is SYDVKM. CDR3 length equals 16 residues. V was pared by 5 bases and J by 8 bases, with 17 bases of the junction left unmatched. DNA for the CDR3: TGTGCCAGCAGTCCGCCCGGACAGGCCAATCAAGGGGGCTACACCTTC. Its protein product is CASSPPGQANQGGYTF.

The CDR3 is CASSPLTTSDTQYF. CDR3 coding DNA: TGTGCCAGCTCACCACTAACTACCTCAGATACGCAGTATTTT. This chain links TRBV18 with TRBJ2-3; D call uncertain. The CDR3 length is 14 residues. Germline V gene data show CDR1 as KGHSH and CDR2 as LQKENI. Trimming took 1 base from V and 4 from J, leaving 9 bases between them.

This rearrangement joins TRBV6-5 to TRBJ1-3, with a weak D call TRBD1 (5 bases). The CDR3 length is 14 residues. Trimming took 8 bases from V and 0 from J, leaving 11 bases between them. Looked up from germline, CDR1 is MNHEY and CDR2 is SVGAGI. Here the CDR3 reads CASEIDSSGNTIYF. Here the CDR3 DNA reads TGTGCCAGCGAGATAGACAGCTCTGGAAACACCATATATTTT.

This rearrangement joins TRBV6-5 to TRBJ1-5; D unclear. Trimming shortened V by 6 bases and J by 5 bases, and 11 bases separated the two germline ends. The CDR3 has 13 residues. Germline V gene lookup returns CDR1 MNHEY and CDR2 SVGAGI. The CDR3 region has the DNA TGTGCCAGCAGGCCCGGGATGGATCAGCCCCAGCATTTT. Translated, it gives CASRPGMDQPQHF.

As concerns this clone: This sample includes further DNA sequences coding for the same CDR3. This rearrangement joins TRBV5-1 to TRBJ1-4, with 7 bases that match TRBD1. The trim removed 5 bases at V and 8 bases at J, leaving 9 bases unmatched. Germline CDR1 SGHRS, CDR2 YFSETQ. The CDR3 runs to 14 residues. This chain's CDR3 is CASSRDRVGEKLFF. The CDR3, as DNA: TGCGCCAGCAGTCGTGACAGGGTCGGGGAAAAACTGTTTTTT. Full variable domain (rest looked up from reference TRBV5-1 and TRBJ1-4): KAGVTQTPRYLIKTRGQQVTLSCSPISGHRSVSWYQQTPGQGLQFLFEYFSETQRNKGNFPGRFSGRQFSNSRSEMNVSTLELGDSALYLCASSRDRVGEKLFFGSGTQLSVL.

The J gene is TRBJ2-7, the V gene TRBV5-1; D is perhaps TRBD2 (5 bases). The ends were cut back, 0 bases at V and 6 bases at J, with 16 bases in the middle. CDR1 is SGHRS, CDR2 YFSETQ, per germline. The CDR3 sequence is 15 residues long. The CDR3 protein is CASSLAEGSEAEQYF. DNA for the CDR3: TGCGCCAGCAGCTTGGCCGAGGGATCTGAGGCCGAGCAGTACTTC.

This chain links TRBV11-2 with TRBJ1-3; D is possibly TRBD1 (6 bases). CDR3 size: 16 residues. CDR1 and CDR2 (germline): SGHAT, FQNNGV. V was trimmed by 5 bases and J by 0 bases, leaving 14 bases between them. This CDR3 reads CASSQRVGASGNTIYF. DNA for the CDR3: TGTGCCAGCAGCCAGAGAGTGGGGGCCTCTGGAAACACCATATATTTT.